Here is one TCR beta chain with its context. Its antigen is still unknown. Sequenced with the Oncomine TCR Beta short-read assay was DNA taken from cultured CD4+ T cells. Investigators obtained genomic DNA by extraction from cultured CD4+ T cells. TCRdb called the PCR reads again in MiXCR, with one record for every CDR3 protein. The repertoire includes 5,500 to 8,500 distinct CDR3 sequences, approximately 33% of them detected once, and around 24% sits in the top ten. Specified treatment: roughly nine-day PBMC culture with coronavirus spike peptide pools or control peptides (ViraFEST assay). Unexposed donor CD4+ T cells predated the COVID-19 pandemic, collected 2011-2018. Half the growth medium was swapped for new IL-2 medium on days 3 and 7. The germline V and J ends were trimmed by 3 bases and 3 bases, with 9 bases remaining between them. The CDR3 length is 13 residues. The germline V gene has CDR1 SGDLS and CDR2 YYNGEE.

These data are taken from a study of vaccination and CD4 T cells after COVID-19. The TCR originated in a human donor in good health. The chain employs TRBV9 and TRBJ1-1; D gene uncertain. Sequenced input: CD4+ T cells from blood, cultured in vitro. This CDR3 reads CASSGHTDTEAFF. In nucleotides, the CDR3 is TGTGCCAGCAGCGGTCACACCGACACTGAAGCTTTCTTT.